Each of the 24 T cell receptor beta chains below was sequenced from the same sample in a study of blood T cell repertoires in COVID-19. Clones were read by immunoSEQ multiplex PCR, and TCRdb kept only the in-frame ones, dropping some. The sample has 350,000 or so clones, 80% to 90% seen once. The sequenced material came from PBMCs or T cells enriched from blood (not recorded which). Receptor source: a woman aged 40 to 50 with acute COVID-19.

The chain combines TRBV19 with TRBJ1-1; TRBD1 is a possible D gene (5 bases). Germline V CDR1 and CDR2: LNHDA, SQIVND (reference sequence). V lost 5 bases to trimming and J lost 9 bases, with 22 bases between them. The CDR3 has 15 residues. CDR3 DNA: TGTGCCAGTAGTTTCAACCGCAGGGCCGCAGGACAAGCTTTCTTT. Its protein product is CASSFNRRAAGQAFF. Supplemented by reference TRBV19 and TRBJ1-1, the full variable domain reads DGGITQSPKYLFRKEGQNVTLSCEQNLNHDAMYWYRQDPGQGLRLIYYSQIVNDFQKGDIAEGYSVSREKKESFPLTVTSAQKNPTAFYLCASSFNRRAAGQAFFGQGTRLTVV.

The V gene is TRBV18, the J gene TRBJ1-3, with 8 bases fitting TRBD1. The CDR3 consists of 16 residues. With 5 bases clipped from V and 2 bases from J, the junction kept 8 bases outside the gene matches. The germline CDR1 and CDR2 sequences are KGHSH and LQKENI. The CDR3 region has the DNA TGTGCCAGCTCAGAGAGTTCGACAGGGGCTGGAAACACCATATATTTT. It translates to CASSESSTGAGNTIYF.

The V call is TRBV5-4, the J call TRBJ2-7; D is unresolved. Trimming took off 3 bases at V and 7 bases at J, with 17 bases between the two ends. The germline gives CDR1 SGHNT, CDR2 YYREEE (reference sequence). The CDR3 runs 14 residues. The CDR3 loop is CASSSPRFSAEQYF. The CDR3 nucleotides are TGTGCCAGCAGCTCCCCCCGGTTCAGCGCTGAGCAGTACTTC.

This clone was detected once. This chain joins TRBV28 and TRBJ1-5, with TRBD1 as a possible D gene (5 bases). Trimming removed 5 bases at V and 6 bases at J, with 23 bases between. The CDR3 has 17 residues. Germline values: CDR1 MDHEN, CDR2 SYDVKM. For the CDR3, the DNA is TGTGCCAGCAGTCATTTGGCCCTAGGGGTCCTTATTCAGCCCCAGCATTTT. Translated, it gives CASSHLALGVLIQPQHF.

The chain couples TRBV9 to TRBJ2-2; 7 bases fit TRBD2. The CDR3 is 17 amino acids. V shed 4 bases, J shed 2 bases, and the junction held 11 bases outside the gene matches. In germline, CDR1 is SGDLS, CDR2 YYNGEE. The CDR3 nucleotides read TGTGCCAGCAGCTCATGGGCTAGCGGAGCTAACACCGGGGAGCTGTTTTTT. Its protein product is CASSSWASGANTGELFF. The full variable domain, in which reference TRBV9 and TRBJ2-2 provide the parts outside the CDR3, is DSGVTQTPKHLITATGQRVTLRCSPRSGDLSVYWYQQSLDQGLQFLIQYYNGEERAKGNILERFSAQQFPDLHSELNLSSLELGDSALYFCASSSWASGANTGELFFGEGSRLTVL.

V gene TRBV4-3 combines with J gene TRBJ1-2, with 10 bases matching TRBD1. The V and J ends lost 0 bases and 7 bases, in that order; junction bases with no gene match: 8. Germline CDR1 and CDR2: LGHNA and YSLEER. CDR3 size: 16 residues. The CDR3 is CASSQEGTTGGGGYTF. DNA of the CDR3: TGCGCCAGCAGCCAAGAGGGGACGACAGGGGGCGGTGGCTACACCTTC.

The CDR3 here is CASRAGGPSDTQYF. CDR3 nucleotides: TGCGCCAGCCGAGCGGGAGGGCCTTCGGATACGCAGTATTTT. The rearrangement joins TRBV5-1 to TRBJ2-3, with TRBD2 matching 10 bases. The germline V gene has CDR1 SGHRS and CDR2 YFSETQ. V lost 7 bases, J lost 6 bases, and 8 bases stayed unmatched. This CDR3 contains 14 residues.

The rearrangement links TRBV4-3 to TRBJ2-2; D possibly corresponds to TRBD2 (5 bases). Germline assignment: CDR1 LGHNA and CDR2 YSLEER. Trimming took off 7 bases at V and 3 bases at J, with 15 bases between the two ends. This CDR3 is 15 amino acids long. The CDR3 here is CASKMRVTDTGELFF. As DNA, the CDR3 is TGCGCCAGCAAGATGAGGGTAACGGACACCGGGGAGCTGTTTTTT.

This chain joins TRBV19 and TRBJ2-2; 9 nucleotides match TRBD1. The CDR3 spans 15 residues. Per the germline V gene, CDR1 is LNHDA and CDR2 is SQIVND (reference sequence). After removal of 3 bases from V and 6 bases from J, the junction contained 5 bases not matched to a gene. The CDR3 is CASSMTGGGAGELFF. CDR3 coding DNA: TGTGCCAGTAGTATGACAGGGGGAGGTGCCGGGGAGCTGTTTTTT.

This clone showed up just a few times. V and J are TRBV4-2 and TRBJ1-1; D may be TRBD1 (6 bases). The CDR3 spans 16 residues. The V gene lost 1 base and the J gene lost 2 bases, with 14 bases spanning the gap. Germline-derived CDR1 and CDR2 are LGHNA and YNFKEQ. CDR3 protein: CASSQAYWTVNTEAFF. The CDR3 coding sequence is TGTGCCAGCAGCCAAGCCTATTGGACAGTAAACACTGAAGCTTTCTTT.

In its sample, this clone was seen once. This chain uses TRBV11-1 with TRBJ2-7; TRBD2 is a possible D gene (6 bases). The CDR3 spans 16 residues. V was pared by 1 base and J by 4 bases, with 17 bases between. The germline V gene encodes CDR1 SGHAT and CDR2 FQDESV (reference sequence). This CDR3 reads CASSLDLMGLPYEQYF. In DNA form, the CDR3 reads TGTGCCAGCAGCTTAGACCTTATGGGACTGCCGTACGAGCAGTACTTC.

The gene calls are TRBV21-1 and TRBJ2-2; TRBD1 reflects the table's D call only, with no check against the DNA. TRBV21-1 is annotated as a pseudogene. The CDR3 runs to 20 residues. CDR3 DNA sequence: TGTGCCAGCAGCGCGAGAGACATGACAGGGAGGCTGCTTAACACCGGGGAGCTGTTTTTT. Its translation is CASSARDMTGRLLNTGELFF.

The chain recombines TRBV7-3 with TRBJ2-5; 7 bases fit TRBD2. In germline, CDR1 is SGHTA, CDR2 FQGTGA. V was clipped by 5 bases and J by 4 bases; unmatched bases: 10. CDR3 length: 15 amino acids. The CDR3 bases are TGTGCCAGCAGCGCATGGGGAGGGTCTGGAGAGACCCAGTACTTC. It codes for CASSAWGGSGETQYF.

The chain is built from TRBV20-1 and TRBJ1-1, with no clear D. The CDR3 contains 11 residues. The germline V gene encodes CDR1 DFQATT and CDR2 SNEGSKA (reference sequence). CDR3 coding DNA: TGCAGAGGAACAGATAACACTGAAGCTTTCTTT. The encoded protein is CRGTDNTEAFF.

The gene calls are TRBV9 and TRBJ2-7; TRBD2 matches at 12 bases. This CDR3 is 16 amino acids long. Trimming at V came to 3 bases and at J to 3 bases, leaving 7 bases not matched to a gene. In germline, CDR1 is SGDLS, CDR2 YYNGEE. CDR3 loop: CASSGGLAGGGYEQYF. The DNA of the CDR3 is TGTGCCAGCAGCGGGGGACTAGCGGGCGGTGGCTACGAGCAGTACTTC.

The V call is TRBV28, the J call TRBJ2-2, with 7 bases lining up with TRBD1. V was clipped by 4 bases and J by 3 bases; unmatched bases: 5. The CDR3 has 15 amino acids. CDR1 and CDR2 from the germline V gene are MDHEN and SYDVKM. This chain's CDR3 is CASSSGTVDTGELFF. The DNA for the CDR3 is TGTGCCAGCAGTTCCGGGACAGTGGACACCGGGGAGCTGTTTTTT.

The V and J genes are TRBV28 and TRBJ2-1; D not certain. This CDR3 has 12 residues. V was trimmed by 4 bases and J by 6 bases, leaving 7 bases between them. CDR1 MDHEN and CDR2 SYDVKM come from the germline V gene. The CDR3 here is CASSSYSNEQFF. The CDR3 DNA is TGTGCCAGCAGTTCCTATTCCAATGAGCAGTTCTTC.

V gene TRBV28 combines with J gene TRBJ1-2, with D possibly TRBD1 on 6 matching bases. Per the germline V gene, CDR1 is MDHEN and CDR2 is SYDVKM. This CDR3 comprises 13 residues. The germline V and J ends were trimmed by 5 bases and 3 bases, with 10 bases remaining between them. The CDR3 sequence is CASSRRGHYGYTF. Here the CDR3 DNA reads TGTGCCAGCAGTCGCAGGGGACACTATGGCTACACCTTC.

V gene TRBV19 combines with J gene TRBJ1-5; possible D gene TRBD1, 6 bases. V lost 6 bases and J lost 0, with 12 bases in between. This CDR3 is 15 amino acids long. Germline CDR1 is LNHDA and CDR2 is SQIVND (reference sequence). DNA of the CDR3: TGTGCCAGTAGCCTCGGACAGTTTAGCAATCAGCCCCAGCATTTT. It yields the protein CASSLGQFSNQPQHF.

The V gene is TRBV3-1 (or the pseudogene TRBV3-2), the J gene TRBJ1-5, with 12 bases matching TRBD1. The CDR3 runs 19 residues. Germline CDR1 and CDR2: LGHDT and YNNKEL (reference sequence). With V trimmed by 0 bases and J by 6 bases, 12 bases remained unmatched. CDR3 nucleotide sequence: TGTGCCAGCAGCCAAGATGCCGGGACAGGGGGCCGTTGTGTTCAGCCCCAGCATTTT. This encodes CASSQDAGTGGRCVQPQHF.

This chain links TRBV4-1 with TRBJ2-3; TRBD2 agrees at 7 bases. The CDR3 has 13 residues. The ends lost 5 bases at V and 11 bases at J; junction bases unmatched: 10. From germline, CDR1 is MGHRA and CDR2 YSYEKL. The CDR3 protein is CASSSEWGGRQYF. CDR3 coding DNA: TGCGCCAGCAGCTCCGAATGGGGGGGGAGGCAGTATTTT.

The CDR3 is CASSTRQGALGTLHF. Written as DNA, the CDR3 is TGTGCCAGCAGCACCCGGCAGGGGGCTTTGGGGACCCTCCACTTT. The J gene is TRBJ1-6, the V gene TRBV3-1 (or the pseudogene TRBV3-2), with 8 bases identical to TRBD1. The germline V gene has CDR1 LGHDT and CDR2 YNNKEL (reference sequence). Germline trimming cut 5 bases from V and 14 bases from J; bases unmatched to any gene: 14. CDR3 length: 15 amino acids.

With regard to this clone: Other DNA sequences from this sample encode an identical CDR3 as well. The chain is built from TRBV19 and TRBJ1-6; 7 positions match TRBD1. The length of the CDR3 is 15 residues. Germline V gene lookup returns CDR1 LNHDA and CDR2 SQIVND (reference sequence). Trimming removed 4 bases from V and 7 bases from J; junction bases left unmatched: 7. The CDR3 sequence is CASSTGDRSNSPLHF. The CDR3 bases are TGTGCCAGTAGTACTGGGGACAGATCAAATTCACCCCTCCACTTT. The full variable domain, with the rest looked up from reference TRBV19 and TRBJ1-6, is DGGITQSPKYLFRKEGQNVTLSCEQNLNHDAMYWYRQDPGQGLRLIYYSQIVNDFQKGDIAEGYSVSREKKESFPLTVTSAQKNPTAFYLCASSTGDRSNSPLHFGNGTRLTVT.

The J gene is TRBJ2-7, the V gene TRBV7-2; 7 nucleotides align to TRBD1. This CDR3 comprises 14 residues. Germline V gene data show CDR1 as SGHTA and CDR2 as FQGNSA. V shed 5 bases, J shed 2 bases, and the junction held 6 bases outside the gene matches. The CDR3 region is CASSGRQGAYEQYF. The CDR3 nucleotides are TGTGCCAGCAGCGGTCGGCAGGGGGCCTACGAGCAGTACTTC.